The rows below give T cell receptor beta chains drawn from one sample of a study of T cell responses to AZD1222 COVID-19 vaccine. The table came from immunoSEQ multiplex PCR; TCRdb's copy has only in-frame clones and leaves some out. The profile shows nearly 110,000 clones, approximately 90% of them singletons. The specimen was peripheral blood, collected 28 days after the second AZD1222 dose. The receptors were sampled from an adult who received the AZD1222 COVID-19 vaccine. The CDR3 runs from the conserved cysteine through the conserved F or W. A D gene is named only where the DNA matches it firmly. Clone size, where shown, is once, few, many, or a class for clones that have expanded.

TGTGCCAGCAGGGCCGGGACCCCCTTTTACGAGCAGTACTTC,CASRAGTPFYEQYF,NA,NA,TRBJ2-7,TRBV6-5
TGTGCCAGCAGTACACTATATACCGGGACAGTTCCAGAGGCGGCCGGGGAGCTGTTTTTT,CASSTLYTGTVPEAAGELFF,NA,TRBD1,TRBJ2-2,TRBV6-2/TRBV6-3
TGCGCCAGCAGTGAATTGGCAACTGAAGCTTTCTTT,CASSELATEAFF,NA,NA,TRBJ1-1,TRBV10-2
TGTGCCAGTAGTACCTCAGGACAGGGAATTGAAGCTTTCTTT,CASSTSGQGIEAFF,NA,TRBD1,TRBJ1-1,TRBV19
TGCGCCAGCAGCTTGGGAGTAGGGGGCAGTCGTGAAGAGACCCAGTACTTC,CASSLGVGGSREETQYF,once,TRBD1,TRBJ2-5,TRBV5-1
TGTGCCAGTAGTATAGAGGGCTCCCCGGTGGCCCAGCATTTT,CASSIEGSPVAQHF,few,NA,TRBJ1-5,TRBV19
TGCGCCAGCAGCCAAGACCTCAGGGGCACCGGGGAGCTGTTTTTT,CASSQDLRGTGELFF,NA,NA,TRBJ2-2,TRBV4-1
TGTGCCAGCAGCTTTGGGCTAATCGAGACCCAGTACTTC,CASSFGLIETQYF,NA,NA,TRBJ2-5,TRBV7-2
TGTGCCAGCAGCGACGGACAGGGAAACACCATATATTTT,CASSDGQGNTIYF,NA,NA,TRBJ1-3,TRBV9
TGTGCCAGCAGCTTAGCAATCGGGGGAGCCAAAAACATTCAGTACTTC,CASSLAIGGAKNIQYF,NA,NA,TRBJ2-4,TRBV11-2
TGTGCCAGCAGCCAAGTGGCGGGGGGGCCCAATGAGCAGTTCTTC,CASSQVAGGPNEQFF,few,TRBD2,TRBJ2-1,TRBV3-1/TRBV3-2
TGTGCCAGTAGCCCGGGACAGGGCGGGGGCTACACCTTC,CASSPGQGGGYTF,once,TRBD1,TRBJ1-2,TRBV19
TGTGCCTGGAAAGGAAGTGGGGAGGTCGGGGAGCTGTTTTTT,CAWKGSGEVGELFF,medium-sized,NA,TRBJ2-2,TRBV30
TGCGCCAGCAGCTTGCAAGCCAGCACAGATACGCAGTATTTT,CASSLQASTDTQYF,NA,NA,TRBJ2-3,TRBV5-1
TGTGTCAGCAGCTACTTCCAGGTGAACACTGAAGCTTTCTTT,CVSSYFQVNTEAFF,NA,NA,TRBJ1-1,TRBV2
TGTGCCAGCAGCGTAGACTCTGGGCGGGACACTGAAGCTTTCTTT,CASSVDSGRDTEAFF,NA,NA,TRBJ1-1,TRBV9
TGTGCCAGCAGCGGGGGTAACTATGGCTACACCTTC,CASSGGNYGYTF,NA,NA,TRBJ1-2,TRBV12-3/TRBV12-4
TGTGCCTGGGATGGACAGGGGAGATATAATTCACCCCTCCACTTT,CAWDGQGRYNSPLHF,NA,TRBD1,TRBJ1-6,TRBV30
TGCGCCAGCACCAAAGAAGGCAACGGGCAGCCCCAGCATTTT,CASTKEGNGQPQHF,NA,NA,TRBJ1-5,TRBV10-1
TGTGCCAGCAGTTGGGACGGGGCGCGGGAGCAGTACTTC,CASSWDGAREQYF,NA,NA,TRBJ2-7,TRBV6-5
TGCGCCAGCAGCCACGGACTAGCGGAAGAGACCCAGTACTTC,CASSHGLAEETQYF,NA,TRBD2,TRBJ2-5,TRBV4-3
TGTGCCTCCTCACGTTCCAGCTCTGGAAACACCATATATTTT,CASSRSSSGNTIYF,NA,NA,TRBJ1-3,TRBV30
TGTGCCAGCAGCTTTCGTGAGGGGTCTGGAAACACCATATATTTT,CASSFREGSGNTIYF,NA,NA,TRBJ1-3,TRBV5-4
TGTGCCAGCAGCTTTGGGTCCCCAGAGACCCAGTACTTC,CASSFGSPETQYF,NA,NA,TRBJ2-5,TRBV11-3
TGTGCCAGCTCACCACAGAGTTACGAGCAGTACTTC,CASSPQSYEQYF,NA,NA,TRBJ2-7,TRBV18
TGTGCCAGCAGCCGGTATACTGAAGCTTTCTTT,CASSRYTEAFF,NA,NA,TRBJ1-1,TRBV3-1/TRBV3-2
TGTGCCAGCAGTTTCTCAGGGGACCTTTTCTACAATGAGCAGTTCTTC,CASSFSGDLFYNEQFF,NA,NA,TRBJ2-1,TRBV27
TGTGCCAGTAGTTCCCGGGGCTATGGCTACACCTTC,CASSSRGYGYTF,NA,NA,TRBJ1-2,TRBV19
TGCGCCAGCAGCCACTCAGGGGGGGAGCAGTACTTC,CASSHSGGEQYF,NA,NA,TRBJ2-7,TRBV5-1
TGTGCCAGCACCTCAGGACAGGGGGCAACTAATGAGCAGTTCTTC,CASTSGQGATNEQFF,few,TRBD1,TRBJ2-1,TRBV6-5
TGTGCCAGCTCACCCTTCCAGGGGGCGGGAGGCAATCAGCCCCAGCATTTT,CASSPFQGAGGNQPQHF,NA,TRBD1,TRBJ1-5,TRBV18
TGCGCCAGCAGCTTGGGGGACCAGGGACCTAAGTACTTC,CASSLGDQGPKYF,NA,NA,TRBJ2-7,TRBV5-1
TGTGCCAGTAGTATAGGCAGGAACACTGAAGCTTTCTTT,CASSIGRNTEAFF,NA,NA,TRBJ1-1,TRBV19
TGTGCCTGGAGTGACAGGGTCTACGAGCAGTACTTC,CAWSDRVYEQYF,NA,NA,TRBJ2-7,TRBV30